The 7 T cell receptor beta chains presented below share a single source sample, sequenced in a study of breast tumors, draining lymph nodes, adjacent tissues. The lymph nodes were axillary draining lymph nodes from breast cancer patients. Using its own MiXCR run on the multiplex PCR reads, TCRdb lists one record per CDR3 protein. This repertoire shows 270,000 or so distinct CDR3 sequences, roughly 30% found once; its top ten account for roughly 1.2%. Specimen: axillary lymph node tissue. Receptors were obtained from a female donor with breast cancer. Some clones in this sample may be carry-over from other donors' samples.

This clonotype was seen many times. The rearrangement uses TRBV12-3 or TRBV12-4 and TRBJ2-7, with D unresolved. V gave up 2 bases and J gave up 2 bases, with 10 bases separating them. This CDR3 is 14 amino acids long. CDR3 residues: CASSLQERTYEQYF. CDR3 DNA: TGTGCCAGCAGTTTACAGGAACGTACCTACGAGCAGTACTTC.

This clonotype was found a few times. The J gene is TRBJ2-3, the V gene TRBV20-1; 8 positions agree with TRBD2. CDR1 and CDR2 (germline): DFQATT, SNEGSKA (reference sequence). V was pared by 7 bases and J by 0 bases, with 18 bases of the junction left unmatched. The CDR3 totals 18 residues. CDR3 residues: CSGGSGGAGASSTDTQYF. The CDR3 DNA sequence: TGCAGTGGGGGATCGGGAGGGGCGGGGGCTTCTAGCACAGATACGCAGTATTTT.

This clonotype was detected a few times. This CDR3 reads CASSYQNTEAFF. Written as DNA, the CDR3 is TGTGCCAGCAGCTATCAGAACACTGAAGCTTTCTTT. The chain joins TRBV11-2 to TRBJ1-1; D gene uncertain. Germline CDR1 and CDR2: SGHAT and FQNNGV. The CDR3 spans 12 residues. Deletions cut 4 bases from V and 1 base from J, with 4 bases between.

This clonotype was detected ten times or more. The chain is built from TRBV19 and TRBJ2-5, with D perhaps being TRBD1 or TRBD2 (5 bases each). CDR1 is LNHDA, CDR2 SQIVND, per germline (reference sequence). This CDR3 is 14 amino acids long. V gave up 5 bases and J gave up 0 bases, with 10 bases separating them. CDR3 DNA: TGTGCCAGTAGTTACGGGGCCGACCAAGAGACCCAGTACTTC. Encoded protein: CASSYGADQETQYF.

This clonotype was recorded at least ten times. The chain employs TRBV5-8 and TRBJ2-2, with 11 bases matching TRBD2. There are 17 residues in the CDR3. The germline V gene has CDR1 SGHTS and CDR2 YDEGEE. V lost 4 bases and J lost 6; bases outside the gene matches: 11. Here the CDR3 DNA reads TGTGCCAGCAGCCCCACCAGTAGCGGGAGGGGGTCCGGGGAGCTGTTTTTT. Translating it yields CASSPTSSGRGSGELFF.

The sample holds many counts of this clonotype. The V gene is TRBV20-1, the J gene TRBJ2-5; possible D gene TRBD1, 6 bases. The CDR3 totals 14 residues. Germline V gene sequence: CDR1 DFQATT, CDR2 SNEGSKA (reference sequence). Trimming cost V 0 bases and J 2 bases, with 10 bases left between them. CDR3 sequence: CSAREGAQQETQYF. The CDR3 bases are TGCAGTGCTAGAGAGGGGGCTCAGCAAGAGACCCAGTACTTC.

About this clonotype itself: It may be a read error: a sequence one base away is much more abundant. This likely comes from a read error, as the CDR3 has no conserved phenylalanine or tryptophan at its end. The chain is built from TRBV7-9 and TRBJ2-7; 8 positions match TRBD1. CDR1 is SEHNR, CDR2 FQNEAQ, per germline (reference sequence). The CDR3 is 14 residues long. Trimming at V came to 4 bases and at J to 4 bases, leaving 6 bases not matched to a gene. The CDR3 sequence: CASSSLGDRYEQYL. The CDR3 region has the DNA TGTGCCAGCAGCTCACTAGGGGACAGGTACGAGCAGTACCTC.